The 2 T cell receptor beta chains given below trace back to one sample, sequenced in a study of early T cells in non-severe SARS-CoV-2 infection. MiXCR was run by TCRdb on the 5' RACE reads, yielding one entry per CDR3 protein. This sample yields about 64,000 distinct CDR3 sequences, of which more than 15% are seen a single time; roughly 10% belongs to the top ten. Material: whole blood, obtained at baseline. The receptors come from an adult who was a healthcare worker with PCR-confirmed SARS-CoV-2 infection or an uninfected control (not recorded which).

There are a few counts of this clonotype. The chain joins TRBV7-2 to TRBJ1-1; a possible D gene is TRBD1 (5 bases). The V end lost 5 bases, the J end lost 4 bases, and 20 bases lay between the germline ends. Germline V lookup: CDR1 SGHTA, CDR2 FQGNSA. CDR3 length: 16 residues. CDR3 coding DNA: TGTGCCAGCAGCCCTCAGGGCAGCGCGTACGGCACTGAAGCTTTCTTT. Protein: CASSPQGSAYGTEAFF.

This clonotype was seen more than once but under ten times. The J gene is TRBJ1-1, the V gene TRBV7-6; a possible D gene is TRBD1 (5 bases). V was shortened by 5 bases and J by 5 bases, with 12 bases between the two germline ends. Germline V lookup: CDR1 SGHVS, CDR2 FNYEAQ. The CDR3 loop spans 13 amino acids. Written as DNA, the CDR3 is TGTGCCAGCAGCACAGGATTCATGACTGAAGCTTTCTTT. This codes for CASSTGFMTEAFF.